The 8 T cell receptor beta chains listed next were all sequenced from one sample in a study of blood T cell repertoires in COVID-19. Here immunoSEQ multiplex PCR was the method, and the copy in TCRdb shows in-frame clones only, minus some. This table holds 310,000 or so clones, 87% found once. The source material was peripheral blood. The source of these receptors is a man aged 30 to 39 with COVID-19, enrolled during active disease.

The chain employs TRBV19 and TRBJ2-7; 9 bases are shared with TRBD1. Germline assignment: CDR1 LNHDA and CDR2 SQIVND (reference sequence). J lost 6 bases, V lost 5 bases, and 8 bases had no gene match. This CDR3 has 14 residues. CDR3 DNA: TGTGCCAGTAGTGGGGGGACAGGGACGGGCGAGCAGTACTTC. It encodes CASSGGTGTGEQYF.

V gene TRBV7-7 combines with J gene TRBJ2-1, with 8 bases matching TRBD1. CDR3 length equals 15 residues. CDR1 is SSHAT, CDR2 FNYEAQ, per germline (reference sequence). V gave up 5 bases and J gave up 1 base; unmatched junction bases: 4. CDR3 nucleotide sequence: TGTGCCAGCAGCGAAGGACAGGGATCCTACAATGAGCAGTTCTTC. It codes for CASSEGQGSYNEQFF.

The chain has TRBV20-1 and TRBJ1-1; no clear D. V was shortened by 2 bases and J by 3 bases, with 4 bases between the two germline ends. CDR1 is DFQATT, CDR2 SNEGSKA, per germline (reference sequence). The CDR3 is 11 amino acids. The CDR3 DNA reads TGCAGTGCTAGATCGGACACTGAAGCTTTCTTT. Protein sequence: CSARSDTEAFF.

J is TRBJ2-1 and V is TRBV11-3; 14 nucleotides match TRBD2. The CDR3 runs to 17 residues. The germline V gene encodes CDR1 SGHNT and CDR2 YENEEA. Germline trimming cut 0 bases from V and 5 bases from J; bases unmatched to any gene: 3. In nucleotides, the CDR3 is TGTGCCAGCAGCTTAGACCGGGGACTAGCGGGAGACAATGAGCAGTTCTTC. This translates into CASSLDRGLAGDNEQFF.

The gene calls are TRBV19 and TRBJ2-5; possibly TRBD2 for D (7 bases). Germline V gives CDR1 LNHDA, CDR2 SQIVND (reference sequence). The CDR3 runs 14 residues. V lost 7 bases to trimming and J lost 2 bases, with 14 bases between them. The CDR3 DNA is TGTGCCAGTATGTACGCGGGGGCACAAGAGACCCAGTACTTC. Translated, it gives CASMYAGAQETQYF.

The gene calls are TRBV6-6 and TRBJ2-3, with TRBD2 matching 7 bases. The V gene's germline CDR1 is MNHNY and CDR2 SVGAGI (reference sequence). The CDR3 runs to 13 residues. Trimming removed 3 bases from V and 10 bases from J; junction bases left unmatched: 7. CDR3 protein: CASSYPGLVAQYF. Written as DNA, the CDR3 is TGTGCCAGCAGTTATCCCGGACTAGTTGCGCAGTATTTT.

This chain joins TRBV19 and TRBJ1-3; D possibly corresponds to TRBD1 (5 bases). This CDR3 is built from 17 residues. With 4 bases removed from V and 0 bases from J, the gap between germline ends came to 16 bases. From germline, CDR1 is LNHDA and CDR2 SQIVND (reference sequence). CDR3 amino acids: CASSSLIGTNSGNTIYF. CDR3 coding DNA: TGTGCCAGTAGTAGTTTAATCGGGACTAACTCTGGAAACACCATATATTTT.

The chain uses TRBV6-4 and TRBJ2-7, with D maybe TRBD2 (6 bases). The CDR3 has 18 residues. Germline CDR1 is MRHNA and CDR2 is SNTAGT. V lost 0 bases and J 3 bases, leaving 21 bases between the germline ends. The CDR3 loop is CASSDSRRGCGAFYEQYF. CDR3 DNA: TGTGCCAGCAGTGACTCTAGAAGAGGCTGCGGGGCCTTCTACGAGCAGTACTTC.